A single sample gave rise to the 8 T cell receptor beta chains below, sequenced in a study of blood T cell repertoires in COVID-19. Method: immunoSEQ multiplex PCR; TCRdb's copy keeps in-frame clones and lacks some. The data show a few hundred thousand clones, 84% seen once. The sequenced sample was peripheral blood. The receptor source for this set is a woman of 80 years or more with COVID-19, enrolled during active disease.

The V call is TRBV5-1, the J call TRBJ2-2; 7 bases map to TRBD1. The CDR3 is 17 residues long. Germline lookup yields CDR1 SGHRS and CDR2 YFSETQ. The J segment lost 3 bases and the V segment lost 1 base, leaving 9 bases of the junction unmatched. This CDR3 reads CASSLWGTVGDTGELFF. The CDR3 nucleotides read TGCGCCAGCAGCTTGTGGGGGACAGTGGGTGACACCGGGGAGCTGTTTTTT.

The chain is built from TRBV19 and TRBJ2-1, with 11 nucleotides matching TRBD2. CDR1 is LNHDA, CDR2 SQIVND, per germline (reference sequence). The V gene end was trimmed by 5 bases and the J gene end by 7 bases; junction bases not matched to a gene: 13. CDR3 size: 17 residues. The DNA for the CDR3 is TGTGCCAGTAGTTACCGACTAGCGGGGAGCGGCGCGAATGAGCAGTTCTTC. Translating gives CASSYRLAGSGANEQFF. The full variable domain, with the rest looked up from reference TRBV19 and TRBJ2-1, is DGGITQSPKYLFRKEGQNVTLSCEQNLNHDAMYWYRQDPGQGLRLIYYSQIVNDFQKGDIAEGYSVSREKKESFPLTVTSAQKNPTAFYLCASSYRLAGSGANEQFFGPGTRLTVL.

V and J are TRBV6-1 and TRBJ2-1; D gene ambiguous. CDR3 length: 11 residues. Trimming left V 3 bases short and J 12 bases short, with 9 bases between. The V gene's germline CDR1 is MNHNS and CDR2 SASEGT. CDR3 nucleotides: TGTGCCAGCAGTGAGCCCCTAACGCAGTTCTTC. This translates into CASSEPLTQFF.

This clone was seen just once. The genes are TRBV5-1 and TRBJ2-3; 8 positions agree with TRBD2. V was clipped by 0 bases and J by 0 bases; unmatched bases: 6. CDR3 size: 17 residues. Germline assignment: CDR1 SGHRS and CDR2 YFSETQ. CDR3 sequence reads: CASSLGPKRGSTDTQYF. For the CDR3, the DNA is TGCGCCAGCAGCTTGGGGCCTAAGCGGGGGAGCACAGATACGCAGTATTTT.

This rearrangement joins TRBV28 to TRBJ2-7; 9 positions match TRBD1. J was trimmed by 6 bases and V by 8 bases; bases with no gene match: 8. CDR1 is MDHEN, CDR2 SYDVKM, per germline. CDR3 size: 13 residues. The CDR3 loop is CASSGRDRVEQYV. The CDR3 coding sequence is TGTGCCAGCTCCGGCCGGGACAGGGTCGAGCAGTACGTC.

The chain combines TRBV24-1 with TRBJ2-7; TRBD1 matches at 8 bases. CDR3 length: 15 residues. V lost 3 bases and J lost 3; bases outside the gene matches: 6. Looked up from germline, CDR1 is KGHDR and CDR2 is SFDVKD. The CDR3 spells CATSDTGTGNYEQYF. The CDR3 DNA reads TGTGCCACCAGTGATACTGGGACAGGTAACTACGAGCAGTACTTC.

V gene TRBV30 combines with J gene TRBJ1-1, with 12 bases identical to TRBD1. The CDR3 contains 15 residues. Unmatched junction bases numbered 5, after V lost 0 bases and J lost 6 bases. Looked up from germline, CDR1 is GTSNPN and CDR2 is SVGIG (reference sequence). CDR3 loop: CAWSVLGTGGPEAFF. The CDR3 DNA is TGTGCCTGGAGTGTACTTGGGACAGGGGGCCCTGAAGCTTTCTTT.

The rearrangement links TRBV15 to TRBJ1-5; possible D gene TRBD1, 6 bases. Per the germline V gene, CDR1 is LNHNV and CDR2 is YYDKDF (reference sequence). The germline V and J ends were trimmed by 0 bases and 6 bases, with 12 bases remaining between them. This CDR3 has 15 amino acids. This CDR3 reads CATSRETGISQPQHF. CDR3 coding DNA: TGTGCCACCAGCAGAGAGACAGGAATCAGTCAGCCCCAGCATTTT.